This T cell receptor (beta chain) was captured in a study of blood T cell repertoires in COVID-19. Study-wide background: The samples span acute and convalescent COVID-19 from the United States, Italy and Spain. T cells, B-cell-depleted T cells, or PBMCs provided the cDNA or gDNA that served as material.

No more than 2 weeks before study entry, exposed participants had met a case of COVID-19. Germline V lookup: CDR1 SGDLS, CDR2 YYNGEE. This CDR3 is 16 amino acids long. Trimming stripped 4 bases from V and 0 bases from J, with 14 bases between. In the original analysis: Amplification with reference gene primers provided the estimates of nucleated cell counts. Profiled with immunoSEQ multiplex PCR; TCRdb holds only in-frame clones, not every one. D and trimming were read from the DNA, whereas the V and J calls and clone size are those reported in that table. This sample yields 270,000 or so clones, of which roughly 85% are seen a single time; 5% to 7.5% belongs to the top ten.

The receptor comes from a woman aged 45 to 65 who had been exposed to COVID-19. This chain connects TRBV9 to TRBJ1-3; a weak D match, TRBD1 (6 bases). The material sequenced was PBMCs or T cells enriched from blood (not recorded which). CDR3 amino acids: CASSPMGALSGNTIYF. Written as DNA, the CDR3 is TGTGCCAGCAGCCCGATGGGGGCTCTCTCTGGAAACACCATATATTTT. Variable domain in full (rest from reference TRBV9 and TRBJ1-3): DSGVTQTPKHLITATGQRVTLRCSPRSGDLSVYWYQQSLDQGLQFLIQYYNGEERAKGNILERFSAQQFPDLHSELNLSSLELGDSALYFCASSPMGALSGNTIYFGEGSWLTVV.